Listed here are 20 T cell receptor beta chains from one sample, sequenced in a study of patients and donors after allogeneic stem cell transplantation. Using its own MiXCR run on the RT-PCR reads, TCRdb lists one record per CDR3 protein. Of hundreds of thousands of distinct CDR3 sequences listed, roughly 17% are singletons. Sequencing was performed on blood, either unsorted or a sorted T cell fraction (not recorded which). These receptors all stem from a human donor who was either an allogeneic HSCT recipient or a stem cell or donor lymphocyte infusion donor (not recorded which). It is not recorded whose cells these are; they may come from a transplant donor.

In DNA, the CDR3 is TGTGCCAGCAGTTATGCCCTTTCTCCACCCCTCCACTTT. As protein: CASSYALSPPLHF. The V gene is TRBV12-3 or TRBV12-4, the J gene TRBJ1-6, with D uncertain. The V and J ends lost 4 bases and 11 bases respectively, with 12 bases between them. This CDR3 is built from 13 residues.

This clonotype was seen many times. The chain is built from TRBV12-3 or TRBV12-4 and TRBJ2-2; TRBD1 matches 11 bases. Trimming took 3 bases from V and 4 from J; bases not matched to a gene: 4. The CDR3 runs 16 residues. CDR3 bases: TGTGCCAGCAGTTTCTCCGGGACAGGGGGCACCGGGGAGCTGTTTTTT. Residues: CASSFSGTGGTGELFF.

There are a few counts of this clonotype. The genes are TRBV20-1 and TRBJ1-1; D is unclear. Germline V gene lookup returns CDR1 DFQATT and CDR2 SNEGSKA (reference sequence). The CDR3 has 15 amino acids. Trimming removed 2 bases at V and 0 bases at J, with 13 bases between. CDR3 nucleotides: TGCAGTGCTAGATCCCGAGGGAGTATGAACACTGAAGCTTTCTTT. It encodes CSARSRGSMNTEAFF.

The genes are TRBV12-3 or TRBV12-4 and TRBJ2-6, with TRBD1 matching 7 bases. The junction had 2 bases not matched to a gene; V was cut back by 6 bases and J by 0 bases. CDR3 size: 15 residues. The CDR3 sequence is CASRGQDSGANVLTF. In DNA form, the CDR3 reads TGTGCCAGCAGAGGACAGGACTCTGGGGCCAACGTCCTGACTTTC.

This clonotype was detected a few times. The chain combines TRBV6-5 with TRBJ1-1; D gene ambiguous. V lost 4 bases and J lost 0, with 18 bases in between. The CDR3 runs 17 residues. CDR1 MNHEY and CDR2 SVGAGI come from the germline V gene. The CDR3 nucleotides are TGTGCCAGCAGTTTGGGGAAGCGCCAACGAATGAACACTGAAGCTTTCTTT. Translating gives CASSLGKRQRMNTEAFF.

The genes are TRBV6-1 and TRBJ1-1; perhaps TRBD1 as D (6 bases). Germline V gene sequence: CDR1 MNHNS, CDR2 SASEGT. The CDR3 is 13 residues long. V lost 2 bases and J lost 11, with 15 bases in between. DNA of the CDR3: TGTGCCAGCAGTGAAATCACGACAGGATGGGCTTTCTTT. This codes for CASSEITTGWAFF.

The CDR3 spells CASSFRSGETQYF. DNA of the CDR3: TGTGCCAGCAGTTTTAGGTCGGGTGAGACCCAGTACTTC. This sequence joins TRBV27 and TRBJ2-5; D unresolved. Germline values: CDR1 MNHEY, CDR2 SMNVEV (reference sequence). The CDR3 extends over 13 amino acids. Trimming removed 3 bases at V and 5 bases at J, with 10 bases between.

V usage is TRBV7-9 and J usage is TRBJ2-7, with TRBD2 identical over 9 bases. The CDR3 totals 16 residues. With V trimmed by 5 bases and J by 2 bases, 10 bases remained unmatched. The germline CDR1 and CDR2 sequences are SEHNR and FQNEAQ (reference sequence). The CDR3 DNA reads TGTGCCAGCAGCCCTCTTGGGACTAGCAGAGCCTACGAGCAGTACTTC. The encoded protein is CASSPLGTSRAYEQYF.

This clonotype appeared a few times. The chain carries TRBV5-6 and TRBJ1-2; D is undetermined. Trimming left V 0 bases short and J 5 bases short, with 8 bases between. The CDR3 length is 13 residues. From germline, CDR1 is SGHDT and CDR2 YYEEEE. The CDR3 reads CASSLGTEYGYTF. The CDR3 region has the DNA TGTGCCAGCAGCTTGGGGACGGAATATGGCTACACCTTC.

V gene TRBV12-3 or TRBV12-4 combines with J gene TRBJ1-3; perhaps TRBD1 as D (5 bases). The CDR3 is 15 amino acids. Between the trimmed V and J ends, which lost 7 bases and 2 bases, there was a span of 15 bases. CDR3 sequence (DNA): TGTGCCAGCATTTGGGCAGGGAGACCTGGAAACACCATATATTTT. Its translation: CASIWAGRPGNTIYF.

This chain links TRBV9 with TRBJ2-2; 9 nucleotides agree with TRBD2. This CDR3 has 17 amino acids. Germline trimming cut 0 bases from V and 5 bases from J; bases unmatched to any gene: 8. CDR1 is SGDLS, CDR2 YYNGEE, per germline. The CDR3 nucleotides are TGTGCCAGCAGCGTAGGGCTAGCGGGAAAAGAAACCGGGGAGCTGTTTTTT. It is translated as CASSVGLAGKETGELFF.

V gene TRBV5-6 combines with J gene TRBJ2-3; the D gene is possibly TRBD1 (6 bases). The CDR3 contains 16 residues. Trimming cost V 0 bases and J 0 bases, with 11 bases left between them. Germline V gene data show CDR1 as SGHDT and CDR2 as YYEEEE. The chain's CDR3 is CASSLVTGPSTDTQYF. Written as DNA, the CDR3 is TGTGCCAGCAGCTTGGTTACAGGGCCTAGCACAGATACGCAGTATTTT.

This clonotype was seen a handful of times. The CDR3 here is CASSSVKYTEAFF. The CDR3 DNA is TGTGCCAGCAGCTCGGTGAAGTACACTGAAGCTTTCTTT. The chain couples TRBV7-9 to TRBJ1-1; D is uncertain. V was cut by 4 bases and J by 3 bases, with 9 bases left in between. Germline-derived CDR1 and CDR2 are SEHNR and FQNEAQ (reference sequence). The CDR3 is 13 amino acids.

The V gene is TRBV12-3 or TRBV12-4, the J gene TRBJ1-1; D not resolved. This CDR3 has 13 residues. The V end lost 7 bases, the J end lost 3 bases, and 12 bases lay between the germline ends. The CDR3 coding sequence is TGTGCCAGCACCTTGAGAGCAGACACTGAAGCTTTCTTT. Translation gives CASTLRADTEAFF.

There are many counts of this clonotype. This chain connects TRBV5-1 to TRBJ2-5, with 9 bases fitting TRBD2. With 0 bases clipped from V and 4 bases from J, the junction kept 4 bases outside the gene matches. Germline V gene data show CDR1 as SGHRS and CDR2 as YFSETQ. This CDR3 has 15 amino acids. The CDR3 sequence is CASSLGTLAGETQYF. DNA of the CDR3: TGCGCCAGCAGCTTGGGAACACTAGCGGGAGAGACCCAGTACTTC. The entire variable domain, with the rest obtained from reference TRBV5-1 and TRBJ2-5, is as follows: KAGVTQTPRYLIKTRGQQVTLSCSPISGHRSVSWYQQTPGQGLQFLFEYFSETQRNKGNFPGRFSGRQFSNSRSEMNVSTLELGDSALYLCASSLGTLAGETQYFGPGTRLLVL.

The chain uses TRBV7-9 and TRBJ1-2, with D maybe TRBD1 (6 bases). V gave up 1 base and J gave up 3 bases, with 9 bases separating them. CDR3 length equals 14 residues. Per the germline V gene, CDR1 is SEHNR and CDR2 is FQNEAQ (reference sequence). The CDR3 spells CASSLDGQYYGYTF. The CDR3 nucleotides are TGTGCCAGCAGCTTAGACGGACAGTACTATGGCTACACCTTC.

This chain links TRBV5-5 with TRBJ2-1, with TRBD2 matching over 8 bases. The CDR3 runs to 13 residues. Unmatched junction bases numbered 11, after V lost 4 bases and J lost 14 bases. Germline CDR1 SGHKS, CDR2 YYEKEE (reference sequence). CDR3: CASSAEPGLAKFF. CDR3 sequence (DNA): TGTGCCAGCAGCGCGGAACCCGGACTAGCAAAGTTCTTC.

This clonotype was recorded a few times. The chain recombines TRBV20-1 with TRBJ2-1; the match to TRBD2 covers 16 bases. Losses at the gene ends were 6 bases for V and 8 bases for J; bases not matched to a gene: 4. Germline CDR1 is DFQATT and CDR2 is SNEGSKA (reference sequence). The CDR3 consists of 14 residues. The CDR3 DNA sequence: TGCAGTGCGGGGACTAGCGGGAGGGCCTATGAGCAGTTCTTC. Encoded protein: CSAGTSGRAYEQFF.

The genes are TRBV6-1 and TRBJ2-3; 8 nucleotides agree with TRBD2. There are 13 residues in the CDR3. V lost 7 bases, J lost 1 base, and 1 base stayed unmatched. Germline values: CDR1 MNHNS, CDR2 SASEGT. The chain's CDR3 is CASNGRGTDTQYF. The CDR3 nucleotides read TGTGCCAGCAACGGGAGGGGCACAGATACGCAGTATTTT.

This sequence joins TRBV7-9 and TRBJ1-2; D is unresolved. Looked up from germline, CDR1 is SEHNR and CDR2 is FQNEAQ (reference sequence). The CDR3 is made up of 13 amino acids. The V gene lost 1 base and the J gene lost 4 bases, with 7 bases spanning the gap. The CDR3 DNA is TGTGCCAGCAGCTTAGATAGTCTCTATGGCTACACCTTC. Its translation is CASSLDSLYGYTF.